This paragraph covers one TCR beta chain sequence. Its antigen is still unknown. Enrolled ophthalmopathy patients presented with a Clinical Activity Score of at least 3, a NOSPECS grade of at least 4, and disease duration under 3 months. Investigators excluded patients with uncontrolled infection, other autoimmune disease, pregnancy or lactation. The authors obtained PBMCs from roughly 10 ml of fresh peripheral blood. This entry comes from a study of T cells in Graves' hyperthyroidism and ophthalmopathy. From RNA transcripts, TCR beta CDR3 regions were amplified. An initial round of RT-PCR targeting the TCR CDR3 relied on the HTBI primer set. From the multiplex PCR reads, TCRdb called clonotypes with MiXCR, one entry per CDR3 protein. The sample consists of roughly 520,000 distinct CDR3 sequences, about 24% of them appearing once. The CDR3 covers 13 residues. In germline, CDR1 is LNHDA, CDR2 SQIVND (reference sequence). V was clipped by 3 bases and J by 4 bases, with 9 bases between them.

Findings of the study overall: The model predicted ophthalmopathy a median approximately 6.3 months before onset.

This TCR was recovered from a woman aged 30 to 39 with Graves' ophthalmopathy. Sample: blood. V is TRBV19 and J is TRBJ1-1, with D hard to call. For the CDR3, the DNA is TGTGCCAGTAGTATCCGGCAGCGCACTGAAGCTTTCTTT. Amino acids: CASSIRQRTEAFF. The whole variable domain, filled in from reference TRBV19 and TRBJ1-1, reads DGGITQSPKYLFRKEGQNVTLSCEQNLNHDAMYWYRQDPGQGLRLIYYSQIVNDFQKGDIAEGYSVSREKKESFPLTVTSAQKNPTAFYLCASSIRQRTEAFFGQGTRLTVV.